A selection of T cell receptor beta chains follows, all from one sample in a study of OX40 agonist ivuxolimab in advanced cancers. Only in-frame clones appear in the TCRdb table, and some are missing; sequencing was by immunoSEQ multiplex PCR. The sample carries 6,000 to 7,000 clones, approximately 71% recorded once. The sample consisted of CD4+ or CD8+ T cells sorted from blood, taken in a trial of the OX40 agonist ivuxolimab. These receptors were collected from an adult with an advanced solid tumor such as melanoma, head and neck, liver or kidney cancer. Both conserved end residues are part of each CDR3. The D gene is left open where the match is weak. Size is omitted from some rows. Given values are once, few, many or a class for expanded clones.

D gene: -
V gene: TRBV6-1
J gene: TRBJ2-3
clone size: once
CDR3 DNA: TGTGCCAGCAGTGAGGGGGACGGCCCCACAGATACGCAGTATTTT
CDR3 protein: CASSEGDGPTDTQYF

D gene: TRBD1
V gene: TRBV28
J gene: TRBJ2-1
clone size: -
CDR3 DNA: TGTGCCAGCAGTTTTATAGTGGACAGGGGCTCCTACAATGAGCAGTTCTTC
CDR3 protein: CASSFIVDRGSYNEQFF

D gene: TRBD2
V gene: TRBV30
J gene: TRBJ2-1
clone size: -
CDR3 DNA: TGTGCCTGGAAGGGGCTAGCGGGGGGTTACAATGAGCAGTTCTTC
CDR3 protein: CAWKGLAGGYNEQFF

D gene: TRBD2
V gene: TRBV11-3
J gene: TRBJ2-3
clone size: -
CDR3 DNA: TGTGCCAGCAGCGCCTCACTAGCGGGGGACGATACGCAGTATTTT
CDR3 protein: CASSASLAGDDTQYF

D gene: TRBD1
V gene: TRBV6-6
J gene: TRBJ1-5
clone size: large
CDR3 DNA: TGTGCCAGCAGATGGACAGGGGATCAGCCCCAGCATTTT
CDR3 protein: CASRWTGDQPQHF

D gene: TRBD2
V gene: TRBV6-4
J gene: TRBJ2-3
clone size: -
CDR3 DNA: TGTGCCAGCAGTGACTGGGGGACTAGTCACACAGATACGCAGTATTTT
CDR3 protein: CASSDWGTSHTDTQYF

D gene: -
V gene: TRBV5-1
J gene: TRBJ2-7
clone size: -
CDR3 DNA: TGCGCCAGCAGCGACAGGACGGTGCTCGAGCAGTACTTC
CDR3 protein: CASSDRTVLEQYF

D gene: -
V gene: TRBV29-1
J gene: TRBJ1-2
clone size: once
CDR3 DNA: TGCAGCGTTGAAGACATGGGGACACCAAGGGGGTATGGCTACACCTTC
CDR3 protein: CSVEDMGTPRGYGYTF

D gene: -
V gene: TRBV27
J gene: TRBJ2-5
clone size: few
CDR3 DNA: TGTGCCAGCAGTTTATCGGCTAGGGGTGGAGAGACCCAGTACTTC
CDR3 protein: CASSLSARGGETQYF

D gene: TRBD1
V gene: TRBV10-3
J gene: TRBJ1-2
clone size: -
CDR3 DNA: TGTGCCATCAGTGAAACAGGGGATAACTATGGCTACACCTTC
CDR3 protein: CAISETGDNYGYTF

D gene: TRBD1
V gene: TRBV2
J gene: TRBJ2-7
clone size: -
CDR3 DNA: TGTGCCAGCACGGGACAGGGGTCCTACGAGCAGTACTTC
CDR3 protein: CASTGQGSYEQYF

D gene: TRBD1
V gene: TRBV7-6
J gene: TRBJ2-7
clone size: medium-sized
CDR3 DNA: TGTGCCAGCAGCGTCGACAGGGGGGTAGAGGAGCAGTACTTC
CDR3 protein: CASSVDRGVEEQYF

D gene: TRBD2
V gene: TRBV5-4
J gene: TRBJ2-5
clone size: -
CDR3 DNA: TGTGCCAGCAGCTTGCGCGCGGGAGTCGGAGAGACCCAGTACTTC
CDR3 protein: CASSLRAGVGETQYF

D gene: TRBD1
V gene: TRBV2
J gene: TRBJ1-5
clone size: large
CDR3 DNA: TGTGCCAGCTGGGACAGGGGGCCGAATCAGCCCCAGCATTTT
CDR3 protein: CASWDRGPNQPQHF

D gene: -
V gene: TRBV28
J gene: TRBJ2-7
clone size: few
CDR3 DNA: TGTGCCAGCAGTGCCCGAGAGGGGATGTACTACGAGCAGTACTTC
CDR3 protein: CASSAREGMYYEQYF

D gene: -
V gene: TRBV9
J gene: TRBJ1-1
clone size: -
CDR3 DNA: TGTGCCAGCAGCCCGGAGGGAGTCATGAACACTGAAGCTTTCTTT
CDR3 protein: CASSPEGVMNTEAFF

D gene: TRBD1
V gene: TRBV9
J gene: TRBJ1-1
clone size: -
CDR3 DNA: TGTGCCAGCAGCGTAGAAGCAGGGGGCGCCGCTGAAGCTTTCTTT
CDR3 protein: CASSVEAGGAAEAFF

D gene: -
V gene: TRBV5-6
J gene: TRBJ2-7
clone size: once
CDR3 DNA: TGTGCCAGCAGCCCTAGGGCGAGGGCCTCCTACGAGCAGTACTTC
CDR3 protein: CASSPRARASYEQYF

D gene: TRBD2
V gene: TRBV6-6
J gene: TRBJ2-7
clone size: -
CDR3 DNA: TGTGCCAGCAGTTTCACTAGCGGCTACGAGCAGTACTTC
CDR3 protein: CASSFTSGYEQYF

D gene: -
V gene: TRBV27
J gene: TRBJ1-5
clone size: -
CDR3 DNA: TGTGCCAGCAGACAGTTTATTGGCAATTATCAGCCCCAGCATTTT
CDR3 protein: CASRQFIGNYQPQHF

D gene: -
V gene: TRBV4-1
J gene: TRBJ1-1
clone size: -
CDR3 DNA: TGCGCCAGCAGCCAAGATTCGGCAGAGATGAACACTGAAGCTTTCTTT
CDR3 protein: CASSQDSAEMNTEAFF

D gene: TRBD1
V gene: TRBV7-8
J gene: TRBJ2-1
clone size: -
CDR3 DNA: TGTGCCAGCAGGTCCGGGACAGGGGTCCTGAATGAGCAGTTCTTC
CDR3 protein: CASRSGTGVLNEQFF

D gene: -
V gene: TRBV7-7
J gene: TRBJ2-5
clone size: -
CDR3 DNA: TGTGCTAGCAGCTTAGAGACCCCGGGGTGGGAGACCCAGTACTTC
CDR3 protein: CASSLETPGWETQYF

D gene: -
V gene: TRBV10-3
J gene: TRBJ1-1
clone size: -
CDR3 DNA: TGTGCCATCAGTGAGTCAGAAGGGGGAAGCACTGAAGCTTTCTTT
CDR3 protein: CAISESEGGSTEAFF

D gene: TRBD2
V gene: TRBV6-5
J gene: TRBJ2-1
clone size: -
CDR3 DNA: TGTGCCAGCAGTTACTCAGCGGGAGGGCTCCCGAATGAGCAGTTCTTC
CDR3 protein: CASSYSAGGLPNEQFF

D gene: TRBD1
V gene: TRBV6-5
J gene: TRBJ2-7
clone size: -
CDR3 DNA: TGTGCCAGCACCTCCACCGGGACAGGACTCTACGAGCAGTACTTC
CDR3 protein: CASTSTGTGLYEQYF

D gene: -
V gene: TRBV6-6
J gene: TRBJ1-1
clone size: medium-sized
CDR3 DNA: TGTGCCAGCAGTTACGGTGGAGGATCTGAAGCTTTCTTT
CDR3 protein: CASSYGGGSEAFF

D gene: TRBD1
V gene: TRBV5-1
J gene: TRBJ1-2
clone size: medium-sized
CDR3 DNA: TGCGCCAGCAGCTTCCGGGGTGCCGGGACAGGGTATGGCTACACCTTC
CDR3 protein: CASSFRGAGTGYGYTF

D gene: -
V gene: TRBV28
J gene: TRBJ2-1
clone size: -
CDR3 DNA: TGTGCCAGCAGCTTAGTGAATGAGCAGTTCTTC
CDR3 protein: CASSLVNEQFF

D gene: TRBD2
V gene: TRBV19
J gene: TRBJ2-1
clone size: -
CDR3 DNA: TGTGCCAGCGCGCCTCGGACTAGCGGGAGGGCCCAGGGTGAGCAGTTCTTC
CDR3 protein: CASAPRTSGRAQGEQFF

D gene: -
V gene: TRBV5-4
J gene: TRBJ2-2
clone size: -
CDR3 DNA: TGTGCCAGCAGCTCAACCTACACCGGGGAGCTGTTTTTT
CDR3 protein: CASSSTYTGELFF

D gene: TRBD1
V gene: TRBV7-9
J gene: TRBJ2-2
clone size: -
CDR3 DNA: TGTGCCAGCAGCCAGGAGGACAGGGACACCGGGGAGCTGTTTTTT
CDR3 protein: CASSQEDRDTGELFF

D gene: -
V gene: TRBV6-1
J gene: TRBJ1-4
clone size: -
CDR3 DNA: TGTGCCAGCAGTTTAGAAGAAAAACTGTTTTTT
CDR3 protein: CASSLEEKLFF

D gene: TRBD2
V gene: TRBV29-1
J gene: TRBJ2-1
clone size: -
CDR3 DNA: TGCAGCGTTGTCGGGACTATGGGACATGAGCAGTTCTTC
CDR3 protein: CSVVGTMGHEQFF

D gene: -
V gene: TRBV7-9
J gene: TRBJ2-2
clone size: once
CDR3 DNA: TGTGCCAGCAGAGGCACCGGGGAGCTGTTTTTT
CDR3 protein: CASRGTGELFF

D gene: -
V gene: TRBV2
J gene: TRBJ1-1
clone size: -
CDR3 DNA: TGTGCCAGCAGTGAATTTGAGATGAACACTGAAGCTTTCTTT
CDR3 protein: CASSEFEMNTEAFF